This T cell receptor beta chain derives from a study of blood T cell repertoires in COVID-19. Whole-study context: Sources were T cells, B-cell-depleted T cells, or PBMCs; the material itself was cDNA or gDNA.

The CDR3 has 18 amino acids. Germline V gene lookup returns CDR1 SGHTA and CDR2 FQGNSA. V lost 3 bases, J lost 5 bases, and 10 bases stayed unmatched. Libraries were prepared by immunoSEQ multiplex PCR; TCRdb keeps only in-frame clonotypes and omits some of them. The sample has 300,000 to 400,000 clones; around 86% are singletons. The origin of this receptor is a man aged 50 to 59 with active or convalescent COVID-19. The source material was peripheral blood. The gene calls are TRBV7-2 and TRBJ2-2, with 12 bases aligning to TRBD2. The CDR3 is CASSLWTSGIPGTGELFF. The CDR3 DNA reads as TGTGCCAGCAGCTTGTGGACTAGCGGGATCCCAGGAACCGGGGAGCTGTTTTTT. The whole variable domain, remainder taken from reference TRBV7-2 and TRBJ2-2, is GAGVSQSPSNKVTEKGKDVELRCDPISGHTALYWYRQSLGQGLEFLIYFQGNSAPDKSGLPSDRFSAERTGGSVSTLTIQRTQQEDSAVYLCASSLWTSGIPGTGELFFGEGSRLTVL.